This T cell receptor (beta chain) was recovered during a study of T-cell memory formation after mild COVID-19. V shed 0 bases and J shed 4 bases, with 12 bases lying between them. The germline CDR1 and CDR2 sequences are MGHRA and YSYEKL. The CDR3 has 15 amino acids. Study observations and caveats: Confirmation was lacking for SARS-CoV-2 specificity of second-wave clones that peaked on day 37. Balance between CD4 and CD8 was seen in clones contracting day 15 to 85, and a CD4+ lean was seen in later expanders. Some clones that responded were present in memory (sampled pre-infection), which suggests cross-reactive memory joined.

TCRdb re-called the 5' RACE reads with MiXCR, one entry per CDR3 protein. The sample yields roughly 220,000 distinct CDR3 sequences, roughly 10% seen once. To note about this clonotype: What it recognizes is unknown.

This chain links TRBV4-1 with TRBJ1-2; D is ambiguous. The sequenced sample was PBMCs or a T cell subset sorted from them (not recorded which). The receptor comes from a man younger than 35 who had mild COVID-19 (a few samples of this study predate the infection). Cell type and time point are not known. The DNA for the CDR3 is TGCGCCAGCAGCCAAGATCGACGGGATCCCTATGGCTACACCTTC. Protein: CASSQDRRDPYGYTF.